Sequencing of this T cell receptor (beta chain) was carried out in a study of cytomegalovirus exposure and HLA in healthy donors. Primers: 60 Vbeta forward and 13 Jbeta reverse. Measured with immunoSEQ multiplex PCR; TCRdb has only the in-frame clones, and not every one. The data show under 200,000 clones, approximately 79% seen once. As for this clone: Its target is not known.

Study outcomes and limitations: Cytomegalovirus status, reportedly, was diagnosed with high specificity and sensitivity by the classifier. In an earlier analysis, in some 500 donors, most V segments appeared productive either ~90% or ~30% of the time. Accurate HLA-A and HLA-B prediction from TCR beta sequences was reported for most subjects. Cytomegalovirus-associated status was assigned to about 150 TCR beta chains.

The source is a middle-aged woman in good health and CMV-seronegative. The material sequenced was PBMCs.

CDR3 DNA: TGCGCCAGCAGCTTGGGACTAGCGGGAAAAGAGACCCAGTACTTC. Its protein product is CASSLGLAGKETQYF. The gene calls are TRBV5-1 and TRBJ2-5; 11 positions agree with TRBD2. CDR3 size: 15 residues. Germline-derived CDR1 and CDR2 are SGHRS and YFSETQ. V was clipped by 0 bases and J by 3 bases; unmatched bases: 1.